This passage covers 15 T cell receptor beta chains from one sample sequenced in a study of shared clonotypes between healthy human individuals. This table comes from immunoSEQ multiplex PCR, and its TCRdb copy is limited to in-frame clones, with some not included. Here the sample spans 2,500,000 or so clones, less than 95% being singletons. The sequenced sample was naive CD4+ T cells from PBMCs. Subset defined: CD45RA+ positively selected. Receptors were obtained from a man between 18 and 29 years old in good health. Some clones in this sample may be carry-over from other donors' samples.

The chain uses TRBV11-3 and TRBJ2-2; tentatively, D is TRBD2 (6 bases). The CDR3 consists of 14 residues. The germline V gene has CDR1 SGHNT and CDR2 YENEEA. Trimming removed 0 bases at V and 5 bases at J, with 7 bases between. CDR3 in DNA: TGTGCCAGCAGCTTAGAGAGCGGGACCGGGGAGCTGTTTTTT. Protein product: CASSLESGTGELFF. Full variable domain (remainder filled in from reference TRBV11-3 and TRBJ2-2): EAGVVQSPRYKIIEKKQPVAFWCNPISGHNTLYWYLQNLGQGPELLIRYENEEAVDDSQLPKDRFSAERLKGVDSTLKIQPAELGDSAVYLCASSLESGTGELFFGEGSRLTVL.

The chain is built from TRBV7-8 and TRBJ2-1; TRBD1 matches 10 bases. The V gene end was trimmed by 5 bases and the J gene end by 5 bases; junction bases not matched to a gene: 12. CDR3 size: 17 residues. From germline, CDR1 is SGHVS and CDR2 FQNEAQ. This CDR3 is CASSGDLGQGKDNEQFF. In DNA form, the CDR3 reads TGTGCCAGCAGCGGCGATCTGGGACAGGGGAAGGACAATGAGCAGTTCTTC. Based on the CDR3 plus reference TRBV7-8 and TRBJ2-1, the full variable domain is GAGVSQSPRYKVAKRGQDVALRCDPISGHVSLFWYQQALGQGPEFLTYFQNEAQLDKSGLPSDRFFAERPEGSVSTLKIQRTQQEDSAVYLCASSGDLGQGKDNEQFFGPGTRLTVL.

In this sample, this clone turned up once. The gene calls are TRBV30 and TRBJ1-4, with D possibly being TRBD1 (6 bases). CDR3 length equals 16 residues. Germline V gene data show CDR1 as GTSNPN and CDR2 as SVGIG (reference sequence). Deletions cut 0 bases from V and 0 bases from J, with 11 bases between. CDR3 bases: TGTGCCTGGAGTGTAAAGGGGGATTCAACTAATGAAAAACTGTTTTTT. Translation: CAWSVKGDSTNEKLFF.

The rearrangement joins TRBV7-6 to TRBJ2-3, with 9 bases aligning to TRBD1. V gave up 3 bases and J gave up 4 bases; unmatched junction bases: 14. This CDR3 spans 18 amino acids. Per germline, CDR1 SGHVS and CDR2 FNYEAQ. The CDR3 DNA sequence: TGTGCCAGCAGCTTTTTGCATTCGACAGGGGGTATCTCAGATACGCAGTATTTT. Residues: CASSFLHSTGGISDTQYF.

V usage is TRBV5-1 and J usage is TRBJ1-1; D remains ambiguous. CDR1 SGHRS and CDR2 YFSETQ come from the germline V gene. V dropped 1 base and J dropped 0 bases, with 10 bases sitting between them. The CDR3 loop spans 15 amino acids. The DNA of the CDR3 is TGCGCCAGCAGCTTGATAGGGCCAATGAACACTGAAGCTTTCTTT. Translated, it gives CASSLIGPMNTEAFF.

The chain carries TRBV29-1 and TRBJ1-3, with TRBD1 matching 8 bases. The V segment lost 4 bases and the J segment 4 bases; nucleotides outside the gene matches: 9. The CDR3 contains 15 residues. Germline CDR1 is SQVTM and CDR2 is ANQGSEA. The CDR3 sequence is CSVVRSGGDGNTIYF. The DNA for the CDR3 is TGCAGCGTTGTTCGGTCAGGGGGCGACGGAAACACCATATATTTT.

The chain carries TRBV19 and TRBJ2-1; TRBD2 agrees at 7 bases. The CDR3 sequence is 16 residues long. Germline V CDR1 and CDR2: LNHDA, SQIVND (reference sequence). The V gene end was trimmed by 5 bases and the J gene end by 3 bases; junction bases not matched to a gene: 10. CDR3 residues: CASSGREAGNYNEQFF. CDR3 bases: TGTGCCAGTAGTGGAAGGGAAGCGGGAAACTACAATGAGCAGTTCTTC. Variable domain in full (rest from reference TRBV19 and TRBJ2-1): DGGITQSPKYLFRKEGQNVTLSCEQNLNHDAMYWYRQDPGQGLRLIYYSQIVNDFQKGDIAEGYSVSREKKESFPLTVTSAQKNPTAFYLCASSGREAGNYNEQFFGPGTRLTVL.

The gene calls are TRBV25-1 and TRBJ2-7; 7 positions match TRBD2. Germline assignment: CDR1 MGHDK and CDR2 SYGVNS. Losses at the gene ends were 3 bases for V and 3 bases for J; bases not matched to a gene: 11. The CDR3 length is 16 residues. The CDR3 DNA is TGTGCCAGCAGTGATATTGGCGGGGGAATCGGCTACGAGCAGTACTTC. Translation: CASSDIGGGIGYEQYF.

The chain uses TRBV2 and TRBJ1-5; 7 nucleotides match TRBD1. CDR3 length equals 15 residues. In germline, CDR1 is SNHLY, CDR2 FYNNEI. The trim removed 2 bases at V and 3 bases at J, leaving 4 bases unmatched. CDR3 residues: CASSERDRSNQPQHF. As DNA, the CDR3 is TGTGCCAGCAGTGAACGGGACAGATCCAATCAGCCCCAGCATTTT.

This chain uses TRBV27 with TRBJ2-5; 13 positions agree with TRBD2. The CDR3 sequence is 14 residues long. The V gene's germline CDR1 is MNHEY and CDR2 SMNVEV (reference sequence). V was clipped by 5 bases and J by 5 bases; unmatched bases: 2. The CDR3 region is CASSRLAGGETQYF. In nucleotides, the CDR3 is TGTGCCAGCAGTAGACTAGCGGGAGGTGAGACCCAGTACTTC.

In nucleotides, the CDR3 is TGTGCCAGCAGCTTACAGGGCAATGAAGATACGCAGTATTTT. Protein: CASSLQGNEDTQYF. The rearrangement joins TRBV7-8 to TRBJ2-3, with D possibly TRBD1 on 5 matching bases. Germline V CDR1 and CDR2: SGHVS, FQNEAQ. This CDR3 contains 14 residues. V lost 2 bases, J lost 5 bases, and 11 bases lay in between. Complete variable domain (other parts from reference TRBV7-8 and TRBJ2-3): GAGVSQSPRYKVAKRGQDVALRCDPISGHVSLFWYQQALGQGPEFLTYFQNEAQLDKSGLPSDRFFAERPEGSVSTLKIQRTQQEDSAVYLCASSLQGNEDTQYFGPGTRLTVL.

This chain joins TRBV6-5 and TRBJ2-7; 10 nucleotides agree with TRBD1. The CDR3 runs to 14 residues. Trimming cost V 5 bases and J 6 bases; bases outside gene matches: 7. CDR1 MNHEY and CDR2 SVGAGI come from the germline V gene. CDR3 nucleotides: TGTGCCAGCAGTCCCCGGACAGGGGGATCCGAGCAGTACTTC. Amino acid sequence: CASSPRTGGSEQYF.

The chain employs TRBV9 and TRBJ2-5; D ambiguous. The CDR3 sequence is 13 residues long. CDR1 is SGDLS, CDR2 YYNGEE, per germline. Trimming removed 4 bases from V and 4 bases from J, with 11 bases in between. The CDR3, as DNA: TGTGCCAGCAGCCCCGGTAGTAGAGAGACCCAGTACTTC. Translating it yields CASSPGSRETQYF.

This clone has a single count. The DNA for the CDR3 is TGTGCCAGCAGTTACCCGCAGGGGGAAGGATACACTGAAGCTTTCTTT. Protein: CASSYPQGEGYTEAFF. The J gene is TRBJ1-1, the V gene TRBV6-6, with 7 bases matching TRBD1. V lost 2 bases, J lost 3 bases, and 9 bases stayed unmatched. Germline V gives CDR1 MNHNY, CDR2 SVGAGI (reference sequence). The CDR3 is made up of 16 amino acids.

This clone was counted between two and nine times. This rearrangement joins TRBV13 to TRBJ2-2; D call uncertain. CDR3 length: 13 residues. From germline, CDR1 is PRHDT and CDR2 FYEKMQ (reference sequence). V lost 5 bases and J 6 bases, leaving 10 bases between the germline ends. The CDR3 DNA reads as TGTGCCAGCAGCGTTAGAGTCCCCGGGGAGCTGTTTTTT. Translating it yields CASSVRVPGELFF. The whole variable domain, remainder taken from reference TRBV13 and TRBJ2-2, is AAGVIQSPRHLIKEKRETATLKCYPIPRHDTVYWYQQGPGQDPQFLISFYEKMQSDKGSIPDRFSAQQFSDYHSELNMSSLELGDSALYFCASSVRVPGELFFGEGSRLTVL.